The sequence of this TCR beta chain was determined in a study of blood T cell repertoires in COVID-19. Overall study context: The United States, Italy and Spain were the sources of the acute and convalescent COVID-19 samples. PBMCs, B-cell-depleted T cells, or T cells provided the cDNA or gDNA that made up the material.

Seattle's cohort entered during active infection and was followed longitudinally. This clone was seen just once. This sample includes further DNA sequences coding for the same CDR3. In the original workflow: It was from reference gene primer amplification that nucleated cell counts were estimated. Sequencing used immunoSEQ multiplex PCR; TCRdb keeps in-frame clones, though not all of them. Clonal size and the V and J genes are those of that table, whereas D and trimming came from the DNA. The sample has 250,000 to 300,000 clones, 90% to 95% seen once. The V gene lost 0 bases and the J gene lost 5 bases, with 8 bases spanning the gap. Germline lookup yields CDR1 SGHRS and CDR2 YFSETQ. CDR3 length equals 13 residues.

This sequence joins TRBV5-1 and TRBJ1-2; possibly TRBD1 for D (5 bases). This clonotype originated in a woman aged 30 to 39 with COVID-19, enrolled during active disease. Sequenced sample: peripheral blood. CDR3 in amino acids: CASSLDRGYGYTF. The DNA for the CDR3 is TGCGCCAGCAGCTTGGATAGGGGATATGGCTACACCTTC.